The present entry profiles one T cell receptor beta chain with its context. In the authors' workflow: Reference gene primer amplification gave nucleated cell count estimates. Here immunoSEQ multiplex PCR was the method, and the copy in TCRdb shows in-frame clones only, minus some. That table supplies the V and J calls and clone size; D and trimming were determined from the DNA. The sample includes some 50,000 clones, 75% to 90% of them seen just once. This record belongs to a study of blood T cell repertoires in COVID-19. For the study at large: Sites in the United States, Italy and Spain provided acute and convalescent COVID-19 samples.

CDR3 length: 14 residues. The J segment lost 4 bases and the V segment lost 1 base, leaving 1 base of the junction unmatched. Looked up from germline, CDR1 is LGHDT and CDR2 is YNNKEL (reference sequence). This clonotype originated in a human donor in a cohort sampled during active COVID-19. Material for sequencing was peripheral blood. The chain has TRBV3-1 (or the pseudogene TRBV3-2) and TRBJ2-5, with 9 nucleotides matching TRBD2. Here the CDR3 DNA reads TGTGCCAGCAGCCAAGGACTAGCGGTAGAGACCCAGTACTTC. Its translation: CASSQGLAVETQYF.